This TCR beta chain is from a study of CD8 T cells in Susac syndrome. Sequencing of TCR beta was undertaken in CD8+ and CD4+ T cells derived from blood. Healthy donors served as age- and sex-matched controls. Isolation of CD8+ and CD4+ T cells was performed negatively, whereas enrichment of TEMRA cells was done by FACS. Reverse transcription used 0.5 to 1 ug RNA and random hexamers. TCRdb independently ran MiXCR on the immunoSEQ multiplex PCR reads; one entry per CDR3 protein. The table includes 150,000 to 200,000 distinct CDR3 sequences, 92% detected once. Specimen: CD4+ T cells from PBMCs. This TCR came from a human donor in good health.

The CDR3 protein is CASSPTGMETQYF. Written as DNA, the CDR3 is TGTGCCAGTAGTCCTACAGGAATGGAAACCCAGTACTTC. J is TRBJ2-5 and V is TRBV19, with a possible D match to TRBD1 (5 bases). CDR3 length: 13 residues. Germline V gene lookup returns CDR1 LNHDA and CDR2 SQIVND (reference sequence). Trimming took 5 bases from V and 8 from J, leaving 15 bases between them.